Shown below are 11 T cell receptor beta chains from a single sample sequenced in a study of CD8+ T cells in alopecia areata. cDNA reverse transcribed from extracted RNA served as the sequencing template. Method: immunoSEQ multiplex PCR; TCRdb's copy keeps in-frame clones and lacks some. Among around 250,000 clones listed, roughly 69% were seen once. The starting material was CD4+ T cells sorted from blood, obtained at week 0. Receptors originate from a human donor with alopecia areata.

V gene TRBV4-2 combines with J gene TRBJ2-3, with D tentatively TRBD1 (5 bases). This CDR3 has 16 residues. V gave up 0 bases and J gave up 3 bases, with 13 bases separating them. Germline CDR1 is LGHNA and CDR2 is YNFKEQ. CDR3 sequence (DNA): TGTGCCAGCAGCCAAGAGCCGCCAGGGCGAACAGATACGCAGTATTTT. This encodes CASSQEPPGRTDTQYF.

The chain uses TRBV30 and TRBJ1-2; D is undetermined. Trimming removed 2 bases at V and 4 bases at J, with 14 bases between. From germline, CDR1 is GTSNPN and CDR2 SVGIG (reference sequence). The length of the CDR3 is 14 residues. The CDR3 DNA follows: TGTGCCTGGAGTAGTCAAGGGCTCGGCTATGGCTACACCTTC. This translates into CAWSSQGLGYGYTF.

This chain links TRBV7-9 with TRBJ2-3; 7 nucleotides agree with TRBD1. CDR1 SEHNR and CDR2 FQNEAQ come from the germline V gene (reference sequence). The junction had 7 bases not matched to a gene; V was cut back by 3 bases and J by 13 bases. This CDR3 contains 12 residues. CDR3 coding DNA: TGTGCCAGCAGCTTCGAGACAGGGTGGAAGTATTTT. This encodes CASSFETGWKYF.

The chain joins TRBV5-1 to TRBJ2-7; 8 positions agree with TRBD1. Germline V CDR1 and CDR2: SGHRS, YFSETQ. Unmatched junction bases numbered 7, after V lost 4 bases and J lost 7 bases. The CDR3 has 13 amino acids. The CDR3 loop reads CASSQGAAEEQYF. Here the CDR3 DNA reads TGCGCCAGCAGCCAGGGGGCAGCGGAGGAGCAGTACTTC.

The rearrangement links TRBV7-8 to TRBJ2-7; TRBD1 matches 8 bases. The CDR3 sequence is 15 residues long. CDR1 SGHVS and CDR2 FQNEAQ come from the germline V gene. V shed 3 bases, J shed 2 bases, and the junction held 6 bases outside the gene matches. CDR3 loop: CASSFPGGLTYEQYF. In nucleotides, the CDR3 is TGTGCCAGCAGCTTCCCAGGGGGCTTAACCTACGAGCAGTACTTC.

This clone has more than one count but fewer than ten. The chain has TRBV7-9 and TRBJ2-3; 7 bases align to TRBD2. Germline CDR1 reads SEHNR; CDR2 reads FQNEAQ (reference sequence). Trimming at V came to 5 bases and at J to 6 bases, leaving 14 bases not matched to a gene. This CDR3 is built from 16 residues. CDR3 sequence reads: CASSPRTSDSWDTQYF. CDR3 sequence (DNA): TGTGCCAGCAGCCCCCGAACTAGCGACAGCTGGGATACGCAGTATTTT.

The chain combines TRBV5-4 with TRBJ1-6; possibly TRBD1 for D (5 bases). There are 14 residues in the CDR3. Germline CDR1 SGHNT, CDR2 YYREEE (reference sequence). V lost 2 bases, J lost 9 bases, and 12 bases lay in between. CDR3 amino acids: CASSLGGGTSPLHF. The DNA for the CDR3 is TGTGCCAGCAGCTTAGGTGGAGGGACTTCACCCCTCCACTTT. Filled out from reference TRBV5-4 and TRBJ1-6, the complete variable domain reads ETGVTQSPTHLIKTRGQQVTLRCSSQSGHNTVSWYQQALGQGPQFIFQYYREEENGRGNFPPRFSGLQFPNYSSELNVNALELDDSALYLCASSLGGGTSPLHFGNGTRLTVT.

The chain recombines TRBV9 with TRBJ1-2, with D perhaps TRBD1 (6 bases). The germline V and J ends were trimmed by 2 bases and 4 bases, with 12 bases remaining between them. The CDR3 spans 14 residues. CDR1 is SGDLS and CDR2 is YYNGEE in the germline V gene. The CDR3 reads CASSVTGLGYGYTF. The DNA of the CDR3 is TGTGCCAGCAGCGTCACAGGGTTGGGCTATGGCTACACCTTC.

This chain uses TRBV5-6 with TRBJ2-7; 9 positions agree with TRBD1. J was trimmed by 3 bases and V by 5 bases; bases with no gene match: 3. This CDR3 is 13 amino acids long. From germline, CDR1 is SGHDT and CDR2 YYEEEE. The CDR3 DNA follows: TGTGCCAGCAGAAGGACAGGGGTCTACGAGCAGTACTTC. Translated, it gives CASRRTGVYEQYF.

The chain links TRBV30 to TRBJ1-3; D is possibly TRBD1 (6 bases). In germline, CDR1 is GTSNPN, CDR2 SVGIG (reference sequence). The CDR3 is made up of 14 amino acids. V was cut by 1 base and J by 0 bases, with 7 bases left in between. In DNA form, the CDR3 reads TGTGCCTGGAGTGGGGGGCACTCTGGAAACACCATATATTTT. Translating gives CAWSGGHSGNTIYF.

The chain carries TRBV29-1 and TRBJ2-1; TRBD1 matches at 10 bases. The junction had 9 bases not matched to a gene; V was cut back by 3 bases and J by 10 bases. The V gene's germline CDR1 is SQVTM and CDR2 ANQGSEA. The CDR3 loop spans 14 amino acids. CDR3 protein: CSVEGQGWVGEQFF. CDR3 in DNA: TGCAGCGTTGAGGGACAGGGGTGGGTAGGGGAGCAGTTCTTC.